The following is a T cell receptor (beta chain) sequence with its context. Germline V gene lookup returns CDR1 SGHNT and CDR2 YYREEE (reference sequence). V dropped 0 bases and J dropped 4; count of bases not matched to a gene: 2. The CDR3 length is 15 residues. These data belong to a study of blood T cell repertoires in COVID-19. About the research overall: From the United States, Italy and Spain came samples of acute and convalescent COVID-19. Sources were T cells, B-cell-depleted T cells, or PBMCs; the material itself was cDNA or gDNA.

Only in-frame clones appear in the TCRdb table, and some are missing; sequencing was by immunoSEQ multiplex PCR. The sample carries tens of thousands of clones, 70% to 85% recorded once. The sequence was collected from a man in his sixties with active or convalescent COVID-19. The sequencing sample was made of peripheral blood. The chain uses TRBV5-4 and TRBJ1-4; 8 positions agree with TRBD1. The CDR3 DNA sequence: TGTGCCAGCAGCTTGGTTGGACAGGGTAATGAAAAACTGTTTTTT. This encodes CASSLVGQGNEKLFF.